The 19 T cell receptor beta chains below were found in one sample sequenced in a study of beta chain features in type 1 diabetes. Findings and limits, study-wide: Shortening of TCRB CDR3s, moderate but significant, appeared in all four CD4+ subsets of Type 1 diabetes patients.

These receptors' antigens are unknown. Expressed TCRB transcripts were sequenced after all isolated RNA was converted to cDNA. Clones were sequenced by immunoSEQ multiplex PCR, and TCRdb holds only the in-frame ones, with some missing. The sample yields hundreds of thousands of clones, over 10% seen once. Input material: naive CD4+ T cells from blood. These receptor sequences come from a man between 18 and 35 years old with type 1 diabetes.

This chain links TRBV27 with TRBJ1-2; 10 positions match TRBD1. CDR1 is MNHEY, CDR2 SMNVEV, per germline (reference sequence). Germline trimming cut 5 bases from V and 7 bases from J; bases unmatched to any gene: 7. This CDR3 region has 14 residues. As DNA, the CDR3 is TGTGCCAGCAGTCGCGATAGGGACAGGGGTGGCTACACCTTC. Its translation: CASSRDRDRGGYTF.

This sequence joins TRBV14 and TRBJ2-5, with D possibly being TRBD2 (5 bases). The CDR3 spans 14 residues. V was clipped by 4 bases and J by 4 bases, with 13 bases between them. CDR1 SGHDN and CDR2 FVKESK come from the germline V gene. The CDR3 here is CASSLITRGETQYF. CDR3 nucleotide sequence: TGTGCCAGCAGCCTGATAACTAGAGGAGAGACCCAGTACTTC.

This clone was seen a handful of times. The chain joins TRBV29-1 to TRBJ1-1; D perhaps matches TRBD1 (5 bases). V was clipped by 6 bases and J by 11 bases, with 22 bases between them. There are 13 residues in the CDR3. Germline loops: CDR1 SQVTM, CDR2 ANQGSEA. CDR3 nucleotide sequence: TGCAGCGTCGAGACTAAGGAGGGGATGGTGGCTTTCTTT. As protein: CSVETKEGMVAFF.

The rearrangement joins TRBV30 to TRBJ2-5, with D tentatively TRBD1 (6 bases). With the DNA end fitting TRBJ2-7 better, the J assignment may be wrong. Looked up from germline, CDR1 is GTSNPN and CDR2 is SVGIG (reference sequence). This CDR3 region has 13 residues. The CDR3 sequence is CAGRSEGAYEQYF. The DNA for the CDR3 is TGTGCCGGAAGATCAGAGGGGGCCTACGAGCAGTACTTC.

This clone was detected a few times. This chain joins TRBV20-1 and TRBJ2-5; D is ambiguous. This CDR3 contains 11 residues. Per germline, CDR1 DFQATT and CDR2 SNEGSKA (reference sequence). Trimming pared 5 bases from V and 5 bases from J, leaving 9 bases between. CDR3 sequence reads: CSAQEVETQYF. The DNA of the CDR3 is TGCAGTGCTCAAGAGGTGGAGACCCAGTACTTC.

V gene TRBV6-5 combines with J gene TRBJ1-5, with no clear D. The CDR3 is 13 residues long. The germline V gene has CDR1 MNHEY and CDR2 SVGAGI. Trimming removed 4 bases from V and 1 base from J, with 5 bases in between. CDR3 sequence reads: CASSLVSNQPQHF. The CDR3 DNA follows: TGTGCCAGCAGTTTAGTGAGCAATCAGCCCCAGCATTTT.

The chain recombines TRBV25-1 with TRBJ1-1; D is possibly TRBD1 (5 bases). Trimming removed 6 bases at V and 11 bases at J, with 19 bases between. The CDR3 consists of 13 residues. CDR1 is MGHDK, CDR2 SYGVNS, per germline. The CDR3, as DNA: TGTGCCAGCAGCCCCCCTCATGGGACGAGGGCTTTCTTT. Translating it yields CASSPPHGTRAFF.

Only a few counts were recorded for this clone. Other DNA sequences within the sample encode an identical CDR3. This rearrangement joins TRBV9 to TRBJ2-1; D might be TRBD2 (6 bases). Germline values: CDR1 SGDLS, CDR2 YYNGEE. This CDR3 has 15 residues. V was trimmed by 3 bases and J by 4 bases, leaving 14 bases between them. The CDR3 sequence is CASSAAGGAYNEQFF. CDR3 coding DNA: TGTGCCAGCAGCGCCGCCGGGGGTGCATACAATGAGCAGTTCTTC.

Regarding this clone: The sample carries other DNA sequences with the same CDR3. V and J are TRBV30 and TRBJ1-4, with TRBD1 as a possible D gene (5 bases). The CDR3 contains 13 residues. Trimming cost V 1 base and J 5 bases, with 8 bases left between them. Germline lookup yields CDR1 GTSNPN and CDR2 SVGIG (reference sequence). CDR3 sequence: CAWSGQGNEKLFF. The CDR3 DNA reads as TGTGCCTGGAGTGGCCAGGGCAATGAAAAACTGTTTTTT.

The chain uses TRBV7-9 and TRBJ2-7, with D possibly called TRBD1 or TRBD2 (5 bases each). The CDR3 is 14 amino acids. V lost 5 bases to trimming and J lost 2 bases, with 13 bases between them. Germline lookup yields CDR1 SEHNR and CDR2 FQNEAQ (reference sequence). CDR3 sequence reads: CASSPGAPPYEQYF. The CDR3 bases are TGTGCCAGCAGCCCCGGGGCCCCCCCCTACGAGCAGTACTTC. The variable domain in full, with the rest retrieved from reference TRBV7-9 and TRBJ2-7, is DTGVSQNPRHKITKRGQNVTFRCDPISEHNRLYWYRQTLGQGPEFLTYFQNEAQLEKSRLLSDRFSAERPKGSFSTLEIQRTEQGDSAMYLCASSPGAPPYEQYFGPGTRLTVT.

The V gene is TRBV30, the J gene TRBJ2-5; 8 nucleotides align to TRBD2. V lost 0 bases, J lost 4 bases, and 13 bases stayed unmatched. Germline V lookup: CDR1 GTSNPN, CDR2 SVGIG (reference sequence). This CDR3 is 17 amino acids long. The CDR3 protein is CAWSVRGRGGISETQYF. CDR3 DNA sequence: TGTGCCTGGAGTGTACGAGGTCGGGGGGGGATCTCAGAGACCCAGTACTTC.

This clone has more than one count but fewer than ten. This chain joins TRBV4-1 and TRBJ2-4, with a weak D call TRBD1 (5 bases). Germline V gives CDR1 MGHRA, CDR2 YSYEKL. V lost 0 bases and J 8 bases, leaving 17 bases between the germline ends. CDR3 length: 16 amino acids. DNA of the CDR3: TGCGCCAGCAGCCAAGAAGGATGGGGCAGCAGGGACATTCAGTACTTC. Translation gives CASSQEGWGSRDIQYF.

The gene calls are TRBV19 and TRBJ2-6; D gene unclear. The CDR3 contains 13 residues. Germline V gene lookup returns CDR1 LNHDA and CDR2 SQIVND (reference sequence). The V and J ends lost 8 bases and 0 bases respectively, with 5 bases between them. The CDR3 here is CASGYSGANVLTF. CDR3 sequence (DNA): TGTGCCAGTGGGTACTCTGGGGCCAACGTCCTGACTTTC.

The rearrangement joins TRBV5-4 to TRBJ2-6; D gene uncertain. The CDR3 spans 16 residues. V shed 0 bases and J shed 4 bases, with 11 bases lying between them. Germline V CDR1 and CDR2: SGHNT, YYREEE (reference sequence). CDR3 DNA: TGTGCCAGCAGCTTGGTAGACGGGTCCGGGGCCAACGTCCTGACTTTC. This encodes CASSLVDGSGANVLTF.

V usage is TRBV19 and J usage is TRBJ2-5; 11 nucleotides match TRBD2. This CDR3 has 17 amino acids. Losses at the gene ends were 3 bases for V and 0 bases for J; bases not matched to a gene: 6. Germline V lookup: CDR1 LNHDA, CDR2 SQIVND (reference sequence). The CDR3 coding sequence is TGTGCCAGTAGTATTTCCCGGACTAGCGGGTACCAAGAGACCCAGTACTTC. Its translation: CASSISRTSGYQETQYF.

The V and J genes are TRBV25-1 and TRBJ1-4; the D gene is possibly TRBD1 (5 bases). The CDR3 has 15 residues. Looked up from germline, CDR1 is MGHDK and CDR2 is SYGVNS. Trimming took off 1 base at V and 0 bases at J, with 6 bases between the two ends. The CDR3 sequence is CASSESGSTNEKLFF. CDR3 DNA: TGTGCCAGCAGTGAATCAGGGTCAACTAATGAAAAACTGTTTTTT.

There are a few counts of this clone. This chain joins TRBV5-1 and TRBJ2-1; D might be TRBD2 (6 bases). Germline values: CDR1 SGHRS, CDR2 YFSETQ. Deletions cut 0 bases from V and 6 bases from J, with 13 bases between. This CDR3 comprises 15 residues. The CDR3 bases are TGCGCCAGCAGCTTGGCCCCTAGCGTGGCCAATGAGCAGTTCTTC. Amino acid sequence: CASSLAPSVANEQFF.

CDR3 protein: CASSVGGLDTGELFF. DNA for the CDR3: TGTGCCAGCAGCGTAGGGGGGTTGGACACCGGGGAGCTGTTTTTT. The V gene is TRBV9, the J gene TRBJ2-2, with D perhaps matching TRBD1 or TRBD2 (5 bases each). The V end lost 0 bases, the J end lost 3 bases, and 9 bases lay between the germline ends. The germline CDR1 and CDR2 sequences are SGDLS and YYNGEE. The CDR3 covers 15 residues.

This clone was seen a handful of times. This sequence joins TRBV10-3 and TRBJ2-2, with D perhaps TRBD2 (6 bases). Trimming pared 2 bases from V and 5 bases from J, leaving 12 bases between. The CDR3 covers 15 residues. Germline V gene sequence: CDR1 ENHRY, CDR2 SYGVKD. The CDR3: CAISESTSSTGELFF. DNA for the CDR3: TGTGCCATCAGTGAGAGTACTAGCTCTACCGGGGAGCTGTTTTTT.